This T cell receptor (beta chain) was found in a study of response to subunit inactivated influenza vaccine. Study-level results: Authors suggested few new T cells are recruited by each seasonal influenza vaccination.

This CDR3 has 13 residues. Germline CDR1 is SGHNT and CDR2 is YYREEE (reference sequence). Concerning this clonotype itself: Its antigen is unidentified. The junction departs from the called germline gene at one end, perhaps through a read error.

Using its own MiXCR run on the RT-PCR reads, TCRdb lists one record per CDR3 protein. The sample includes under 850,000 distinct CDR3 sequences, approximately 18% of them seen just once. This sequence was found in a man aged 50 or older who received an inactivated influenza vaccine. The chain recombines TRBV5-4 with TRBJ2-7; D is unclear. The sample here was PBMCs from blood, taken about 5 days after vaccination. CDR3 nucleotide sequence: TGTGCCTGCAGCGCAGCCAGCTCCTACGAGCAGTACTTC. It codes for CACSAASSYEQYF.